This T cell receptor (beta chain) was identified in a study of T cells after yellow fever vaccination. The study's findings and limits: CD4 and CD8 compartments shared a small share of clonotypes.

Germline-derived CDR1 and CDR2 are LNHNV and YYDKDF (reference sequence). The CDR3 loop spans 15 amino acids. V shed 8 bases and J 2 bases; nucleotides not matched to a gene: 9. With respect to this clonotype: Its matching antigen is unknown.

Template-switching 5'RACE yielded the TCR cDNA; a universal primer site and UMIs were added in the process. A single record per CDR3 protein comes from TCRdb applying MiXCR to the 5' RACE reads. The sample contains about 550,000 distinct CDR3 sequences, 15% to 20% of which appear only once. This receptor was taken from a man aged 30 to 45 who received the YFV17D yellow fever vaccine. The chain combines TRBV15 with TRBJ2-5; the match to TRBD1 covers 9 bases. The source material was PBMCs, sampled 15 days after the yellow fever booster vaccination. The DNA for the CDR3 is TGTGCCACCTCGTCCGGGACAGGGTTTCAAGAGACCCAGTACTTC. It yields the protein CATSSGTGFQETQYF.